These 11 T cell receptor beta chains originate from one sample sequenced in a study of shared clonotypes between healthy human individuals. Measured with immunoSEQ multiplex PCR; TCRdb has only the in-frame clones, and not every one. The sample has some 1 million clones, about 74% seen once. Sequencing input: memory CD4+ T cells sorted from blood. The subset was: CD45RA-negative fraction. The receptors stem from a man in his late teens or twenties in good health.

The genes are TRBV5-1 and TRBJ2-3; 7 positions agree with TRBD1. Trimming cost V 0 bases and J 4 bases; bases outside gene matches: 8. CDR1 and CDR2 (germline): SGHRS, YFSETQ. This CDR3 has 16 amino acids. The DNA for the CDR3 is TGCGCCAGCAGCTTGGAAGGGGGCGTAGTCGCAGATACGCAGTATTTT. Protein sequence: CASSLEGGVVADTQYF.

The rearrangement joins TRBV5-1 to TRBJ1-6, with D unresolved. CDR1 is SGHRS, CDR2 YFSETQ, per germline. The ends were cut back, 0 bases at V and 7 bases at J, with 11 bases in the middle. The CDR3 is made up of 15 amino acids. In DNA form, the CDR3 reads TGCGCCAGCAGCTTGGAGGCAGCGGGAAATTCACCCCTCCACTTT. Protein product: CASSLEAAGNSPLHF.

The V and J genes are TRBV5-1 and TRBJ2-3; D might be TRBD2 (6 bases). V dropped 4 bases and J dropped 6 bases, with 15 bases sitting between them. Per the germline V gene, CDR1 is SGHRS and CDR2 is YFSETQ. This CDR3 is built from 14 residues. CDR3 in amino acids: CASSGGGGADTQYF. CDR3 DNA: TGCGCCAGCAGCGGCGGCGGAGGGGCGGATACGCAGTATTTT.

The rearrangement uses TRBV10-3 and TRBJ2-1, with TRBD2 matching 11 bases. This CDR3 has 16 amino acids. Per the germline V gene, CDR1 is ENHRY and CDR2 is SYGVKD. V gave up 7 bases and J gave up 3 bases; unmatched junction bases: 8. The CDR3 is CAIMPSTSGNYNEQFF. CDR3 bases: TGTGCCATCATGCCGTCGACTAGCGGGAACTACAATGAGCAGTTCTTC.

V and J are TRBV9 and TRBJ2-3, with no clear D. Trimming pared 3 bases from V and 2 bases from J, leaving 19 bases between. Germline assignment: CDR1 SGDLS and CDR2 YYNGEE. The CDR3 extends over 17 amino acids. CDR3 DNA: TGTGCCAGCAGCGGAACCCTCAGTACACATCCCACAGATACGCAGTATTTT. It encodes CASSGTLSTHPTDTQYF.

As for this clone: Other nucleotide sequences in the sample specify the same CDR3. This chain's CDR3 is CASSPGAANYGYTF. CDR3 DNA: TGCGCCAGCAGTCCCGGGGCCGCTAACTATGGCTACACCTTC. The chain has TRBV5-1 and TRBJ1-2; a weak D match, TRBD1 (5 bases). This CDR3 region has 14 residues. Germline CDR1 is SGHRS and CDR2 is YFSETQ. The V end was cut by 5 bases, the J end by 0 bases, with 11 bases between.

This clone has more than one count but fewer than ten. The chain links TRBV7-2 to TRBJ2-7; 11 bases align to TRBD2. In germline, CDR1 is SGHTA, CDR2 FQGNSA. CDR3 length equals 14 residues. V gave up 5 bases and J gave up 7 bases; unmatched junction bases: 7. CDR3 sequence: CASSRGLAVGEQYF. Here the CDR3 DNA reads TGTGCCAGCAGCCGGGGACTAGCGGTGGGAGAGCAGTACTTC.

J is TRBJ1-1 and V is TRBV11-2, with D unresolved. Per the germline V gene, CDR1 is SGHAT and CDR2 is FQNNGV. Trimming pared 4 bases from V and 2 bases from J, leaving 8 bases between. CDR3 length equals 13 residues. The chain's CDR3 is CASSYLANTEAFF. The CDR3 region has the DNA TGTGCCAGCAGCTACCTGGCCAACACTGAAGCTTTCTTT.

This clone has only a few counts. This chain uses TRBV20-1 with TRBJ1-3; no reliable D call. Germline CDR1 and CDR2: DFQATT and SNEGSKA (reference sequence). The CDR3 runs to 10 residues. V was clipped by 6 bases and J by 15 bases, with 15 bases between them. CDR3 nucleotides: TGCAGTGCGGACGGGAGGCCAGGATATTTT. Its protein product is CSADGRPGYF.

The chain employs TRBV6-5 and TRBJ1-1; 7 bases align to TRBD1. CDR1 MNHEY and CDR2 SVGAGI come from the germline V gene. The CDR3 has 15 amino acids. V gave up 2 bases and J gave up 2 bases; unmatched junction bases: 5. CDR3 DNA sequence: TGTGCCAGCAGTTACGGGTACAGGGGAAACACTGAAGCTTTCTTT. Translated: CASSYGYRGNTEAFF.

The CDR3 bases are TGTGCCATCAGTGAACCTTTGGAGGGAGAGACCCAGTACTTC. It encodes CAISEPLEGETQYF. V gene TRBV10-3 combines with J gene TRBJ2-5, with TRBD2 as a possible D gene (6 bases). Trimming pared 3 bases from V and 4 bases from J, leaving 12 bases between. Germline loops: CDR1 ENHRY, CDR2 SYGVKD. There are 14 residues in the CDR3.